The rows below give T cell receptor beta chains drawn from one sample of a study of early stage breast cancer tumors. Generated by immunoSEQ multiplex PCR, the TCRdb table keeps only in-frame clones and is missing some. The sample holds tens of thousands of clones, 70% to 75% seen once. Sequenced: breast tumor tissue. These receptor sequences come from a person in their twenties or thirties with breast cancer. CDR3s include the opening cysteine and the closing phenylalanine or tryptophan. D genes are given only for firm matches. Some rows mark clone size as missing; the rest say once, few, many or name a class of expanded clone.

clone size	D gene	V gene	J gene	CDR3 DNA	CDR3 protein
NA	NA	TRBV7-2	TRBJ1-1	TGTGCCAGCAGCTTAGAGGGCAGGGCCAACACTGAAGCTTTCTTT	CASSLEGRANTEAFF
NA	NA	TRBV15	TRBJ1-2	TGTGCCACCAGCAGAGAGCAGGGCCATGGCTACACCTTC	CATSREQGHGYTF
NA	NA	TRBV4-1	TRBJ1-5	TGCGCCAGCAGCCAAGAACAGGGACAGCCCCAGCATTTT	CASSQEQGQPQHF
NA	NA	TRBV12-2	TRBJ1-4	TGTGCAAGTCGCGACGGGACAGTCGGAGTCTTT	CASRDGTVGVF
once	TRBD2	TRBV4-3	TRBJ2-7	TGCGCCAGCAGCCAAGAGAGCGGGAGCCCCTTGAAAGAGCAGTACTTC	CASSQESGSPLKEQYF
NA	NA	TRBV11-1	TRBJ2-3	TGTGCCAGCAGCTTAGACCTCCGCCGGGGGAGGACAGATACGCAGTATTTT	CASSLDLRRGRTDTQYF
NA	NA	TRBV18	TRBJ1-5	TGTGCCAGCTCACCCCAACTTCAAATCGGGCGCAATCAGCCCCAGCATTTT	CASSPQLQIGRNQPQHF
NA	TRBD2	TRBV27	TRBJ2-7	TGTGCCAGCAGTCCCCACTTGGGCGGGAGAGCGGACGAGCAGTACTTC	CASSPHLGGRADEQYF
NA	TRBD1	TRBV4-2	TRBJ1-4	TGTGCCAGCAGCCCAAACCCACTCCAGGGGGGCCTAAATGAAAAACTGTTTTTT	CASSPNPLQGGLNEKLFF
NA	NA	TRBV13	TRBJ2-7	TGTGCCAGCAGCTTAGGCCTCCCAGCCAAGTCCTACGAGCAGTACTTC	CASSLGLPAKSYEQYF
few	NA	TRBV13	TRBJ1-2	TGTGCCAGCAGCTTAGGGACCGGTGACTATGGCTACACCTTC	CASSLGTGDYGYTF
NA	NA	TRBV2	TRBJ1-1	TGTGCCAGCATTGTAGGCAGGATGAACACTGAAGCTTTCTTT	CASIVGRMNTEAFF
once	NA	TRBV18	TRBJ2-7	TGTGCCAGCTCAGCGGGCTACGAGCAGTACTTC	CASSAGYEQYF
NA	NA	TRBV10-1	TRBJ2-5	TGCGCCAGCAGTAATGGACTCGAAGGGACCCAGTACTTC	CASSNGLEGTQYF
NA	NA	TRBV21-1	TRBJ1-5	TGTGCCAGCAGCAATTTCGGTGACTATAGCAATCAGCCCCAGCATTTT	CASSNFGDYSNQPQHF